This TCR beta chain derives from a study of graft-versus-host responses after intestinal transplantation. The wider study: Anti-thymocyte globulin induction was given to all recipients, followed by tacrolimus and steroids for around 3 years. Notes on the study in general: Early declines in HvG clones that occurred post-transplant were associated with peak circulating GvH clone levels.

Regarding this clone: What it binds is unknown.

Profiling relied on immunoSEQ multiplex PCR, and the TCRdb table lists in-frame clones only, not all of them. The data show 25,000 to 35,000 clones, 90% to 95% seen once. This CDR3 is built from 13 residues. Germline V gene sequence: CDR1 LGHNA, CDR2 YSLEER. Trimming took 1 base from V and 4 from J, leaving 5 bases between them. The chain links TRBV4-3 to TRBJ1-3, with D uncertain. The material was PBMCs, obtained about ten weeks after intestinal transplant. The sequence derives from a human patient who received an intestinal transplant, so some T cells may come from the graft donor. CDR3 nucleotide sequence: TGCGCCAGCAGCCAAGGGGCCGGAAACACCATATATTTT. Its protein product is CASSQGAGNTIYF.